Following are 23 T cell receptor beta chains from one sample sequenced in a study of OX40 agonist ivuxolimab in advanced cancers. Generated by immunoSEQ multiplex PCR, the TCRdb table keeps only in-frame clones and is missing some. The data show approximately 76,000 clones, 65% to 90% seen once. This specimen was CD4+ or CD8+ T cells sorted from blood, taken in a trial of the OX40 agonist ivuxolimab. The receptors stem from an adult with an advanced solid tumor such as melanoma, head and neck, liver or kidney cancer.

The chain uses TRBV30 and TRBJ2-7, with D perhaps being TRBD1 or TRBD2 (5 bases each). This CDR3 is 14 amino acids long. Between the trimmed V and J ends, which lost 4 bases and 0 bases, there was a span of 13 bases. Looked up from germline, CDR1 is GTSNPN and CDR2 is SVGIG (reference sequence). The chain's CDR3 is CAWKRGDYSYEQYF. Here the CDR3 DNA reads TGTGCCTGGAAGAGGGGTGATTACTCCTACGAGCAGTACTTC.

The chain carries TRBV5-1 and TRBJ2-7; D is perhaps TRBD1 (6 bases). In germline, CDR1 is SGHRS, CDR2 YFSETQ. Trimming stripped 9 bases from V and 5 bases from J, with 21 bases between. The CDR3 covers 14 residues. Here the CDR3 DNA reads TGCGCCATGCGGTGGGGCCAGGGGTTCGACGAGCAGTACTTC. Translation gives CAMRWGQGFDEQYF.

This chain joins TRBV4-1 and TRBJ1-6; the D is unclear. Trimming shortened V by 0 bases and J by 11 bases, and 8 bases separated the two germline ends. Germline V gene data show CDR1 as MGHRA and CDR2 as YSYEKL. This CDR3 is built from 13 residues. The DNA of the CDR3 is TGCGCCAGCAGCCAAGATGGGATAACACCCCTCCACTTT. Translated, it gives CASSQDGITPLHF.

Notes on this clone: A junction end diverges from the germline sequence, so it may reflect a read error. The chain recombines TRBV7-9 with TRBJ2-1, with 16 positions matching TRBD2. The CDR3 covers 15 residues. Germline V gene sequence: CDR1 SEHNR, CDR2 FQNEAQ (reference sequence). The CDR3 spells CASSRPGLAGGPGLF. CDR3 in DNA: TGTGCCAGCAGCCGTCCGGGACTAGCGGGGGGGCCCGGTCTCTTC.

This clone was counted between two and nine times. The V gene is TRBV10-3, the J gene TRBJ2-2, with TRBD2 matching over 16 bases. This CDR3 has 19 amino acids. CDR1 and CDR2 (germline): ENHRY, SYGVKD. After removal of 10 bases from V and 5 bases from J, the junction contained 16 bases not matched to a gene. CDR3 residues: CATELGLAGGPRGTGELFF. CDR3 sequence (DNA): TGTGCCACCGAGCTGGGACTAGCGGGGGGGCCTAGAGGGACCGGGGAGCTGTTTTTT.

The chain carries TRBV7-6 and TRBJ2-1, with TRBD1 as a possible D gene (6 bases). The V end lost 5 bases, the J end lost 4 bases, and 9 bases lay between the germline ends. The CDR3 has 13 amino acids. CDR1 and CDR2 (germline): SGHVS, FNYEAQ. The CDR3 DNA sequence: TGTGCCAGCAGCCTTGGACAGTACAATGAGCAGTTCTTC. This gives the protein CASSLGQYNEQFF.

The genes are TRBV5-1 and TRBJ1-5; tentatively, D is TRBD1 (5 bases). CDR1 SGHRS and CDR2 YFSETQ come from the germline V gene. The CDR3 is 14 amino acids. The V end lost 0 bases, the J end lost 7 bases, and 11 bases lay between the germline ends. The DNA for the CDR3 is TGCGCCAGCAGCTTGGCCGGGGGTCCCCAGCCCCAGCATTTT. Its translation: CASSLAGGPQPQHF. Using reference TRBV5-1 and TRBJ1-5 for the parts outside the CDR3, the full variable domain is KAGVTQTPRYLIKTRGQQVTLSCSPISGHRSVSWYQQTPGQGLQFLFEYFSETQRNKGNFPGRFSGRQFSNSRSEMNVSTLELGDSALYLCASSLAGGPQPQHFGDGTRLSIL.

The chain has TRBV11-2 and TRBJ1-4; D is perhaps TRBD1 (6 bases). This CDR3 region has 12 residues. Trimming shortened V by 3 bases and J by 10 bases, and 9 bases separated the two germline ends. The germline CDR1 and CDR2 sequences are SGHAT and FQNNGV. The CDR3 loop is CASSFQGSKLFF. The CDR3 DNA sequence: TGTGCCAGCAGCTTTCAGGGGTCAAAACTGTTTTTT.

The V call is TRBV20-1, the J call TRBJ2-7; 7 bases line up with TRBD1. CDR3 length: 11 amino acids. Germline lookup yields CDR1 DFQATT and CDR2 SNEGSKA (reference sequence). Trimming removed 6 bases from V and 5 bases from J; junction bases left unmatched: 4. In DNA, the CDR3 is TGCAGTGCAGTACAGGGGAACGAGCAGTACTTC. It codes for CSAVQGNEQYF.

This clone was counted a single time. The J gene is TRBJ1-2, the V gene TRBV5-1; D is ambiguous. The CDR3 sequence is 13 residues long. Germline CDR1 and CDR2: SGHRS and YFSETQ. Deletions cut 0 bases from V and 2 bases from J, with 5 bases between. The CDR3 coding sequence is TGCGCCAGCAGCTTGGTACTGAACTATGGCTACACCTTC. Amino acids: CASSLVLNYGYTF.

V and J are TRBV7-9 and TRBJ2-2; D may be TRBD2 (5 bases). V lost 2 bases and J 4 bases, leaving 11 bases between the germline ends. Germline loops: CDR1 SEHNR, CDR2 FQNEAQ (reference sequence). The CDR3 runs to 15 residues. The CDR3 region has the DNA TGTGCCAGCAGCTTAAAAGCGGCCGGCACCGGGGAGCTGTTTTTT. This sequence encodes CASSLKAAGTGELFF.

The chain carries TRBV6-6 and TRBJ2-5, with D tentatively TRBD1 (6 bases). This CDR3 comprises 15 residues. The ends were cut back, 6 bases at V and 4 bases at J, with 18 bases in the middle. In germline, CDR1 is MNHNY, CDR2 SVGAGI (reference sequence). In nucleotides, the CDR3 is TGTGCCAGCAGGACTCCGGATCAGGGGATAGAGACCCAGTACTTC. Its translation: CASRTPDQGIETQYF.

The V gene is TRBV2, the J gene TRBJ2-3; 7 bases align to TRBD1. J was trimmed by 0 bases and V by 7 bases; bases with no gene match: 4. The CDR3 is 14 residues long. Germline V gene data show CDR1 as SNHLY and CDR2 as FYNNEI. CDR3 sequence (DNA): TGTGCCAGCAAGCCGGGACAGAGCACAGATACGCAGTATTTT. Translating it yields CASKPGQSTDTQYF.

This chain uses TRBV4-1 with TRBJ1-2; a possible D gene is TRBD1 (6 bases). V lost 2 bases, J lost 8 bases, and 15 bases lay in between. From germline, CDR1 is MGHRA and CDR2 YSYEKL. This CDR3 contains 14 residues. DNA for the CDR3: TGCGCCAGCAGCCAACAAACAGGGTACCCGGGCTACACCTTC. It is translated as CASSQQTGYPGYTF.

Concerning this clone: The sample carries other DNA sequences with the same CDR3. The chain carries TRBV9 and TRBJ1-6; D gene uncertain. This CDR3 has 16 residues. V was clipped by 0 bases and J by 5 bases, with 12 bases between them. From germline, CDR1 is SGDLS and CDR2 YYNGEE. The CDR3 protein is CASSVEGTGDNSPLHF. The CDR3 nucleotides read TGTGCCAGCAGCGTAGAAGGTACGGGAGATAATTCACCCCTCCACTTT.

V is TRBV7-9 and J is TRBJ2-1, with 11 nucleotides matching TRBD1. V lost 0 bases and J lost 9; bases outside the gene matches: 10. Germline V gene lookup returns CDR1 SEHNR and CDR2 FQNEAQ (reference sequence). CDR3 size: 17 residues. This CDR3 is CASSLALGQGAIGEQFF. The CDR3 DNA is TGTGCCAGCAGCTTAGCCCTCGGACAGGGGGCGATAGGTGAGCAGTTCTTC.

The chain combines TRBV7-3 with TRBJ2-1, with D unresolved. Germline V lookup: CDR1 SGHTA, CDR2 FQGTGA. Trimming left V 2 bases short and J 7 bases short, with 12 bases between. The CDR3 is 14 amino acids. This chain's CDR3 is CASSLEGFGNEQFF. Written as DNA, the CDR3 is TGTGCCAGCAGCTTAGAAGGTTTTGGAAATGAGCAGTTCTTC.

The chain has TRBV18 and TRBJ1-4, with D possibly matching TRBD1 (6 bases). The CDR3 runs 15 residues. Trimming took 2 bases from V and 2 from J, leaving 9 bases between them. From germline, CDR1 is KGHSH and CDR2 LQKENI. The CDR3 DNA is TGTGCCAGCTCACCAACTACAGGGACTAATGAAAAACTGTTTTTT. It translates to CASSPTTGTNEKLFF.

This rearrangement joins TRBV27 to TRBJ1-5; 9 nucleotides agree with TRBD1. The CDR3 contains 15 residues. Germline CDR1 and CDR2: MNHEY and SMNVEV (reference sequence). Losses at the gene ends were 9 bases for V and 6 bases for J; bases not matched to a gene: 12. The CDR3 region has the DNA TGTGCCAGGGGGGACAGGGTGGGGGTGAGTCAGCCCCAGCATTTT. Translation gives CARGDRVGVSQPQHF.

The chain is built from TRBV7-2 and TRBJ2-2, with a tentative D call TRBD2 (6 bases). Germline V gene lookup returns CDR1 SGHTA and CDR2 FQGNSA. The CDR3 spans 19 residues. Trimming removed 5 bases from V and 0 bases from J, with 22 bases in between. The CDR3 here is CASSRKGWAGSANTGELFF. DNA for the CDR3: TGTGCCAGCAGCCGAAAAGGGTGGGCGGGGTCGGCGAACACCGGGGAGCTGTTTTTT.

The chain combines TRBV11-2 with TRBJ2-4; D gene ambiguous. Germline assignment: CDR1 SGHAT and CDR2 FQNNGV. The CDR3 covers 13 residues. Trimming took 7 bases from V and 7 from J, leaving 14 bases between them. The CDR3 protein is CASNPSDGNIQYF. The CDR3 bases are TGTGCCAGCAACCCATCTGACGGGAACATTCAGTACTTC.

The CDR3 DNA reads as TGCGCCAGCAGCTTGGCGGCAGGGCGAGGTTGGGATGAGCAGTTCTTC. It is translated as CASSLAAGRGWDEQFF. V usage is TRBV5-1 and J usage is TRBJ2-1, with D perhaps matching TRBD1 (5 bases). The germline CDR1 and CDR2 sequences are SGHRS and YFSETQ. The CDR3 is made up of 16 amino acids. V shed 0 bases and J shed 8 bases, with 18 bases lying between them. Using reference TRBV5-1 and TRBJ2-1 for the parts outside the CDR3, the full variable domain is KAGVTQTPRYLIKTRGQQVTLSCSPISGHRSVSWYQQTPGQGLQFLFEYFSETQRNKGNFPGRFSGRQFSNSRSEMNVSTLELGDSALYLCASSLAAGRGWDEQFFGPGTRLTVL.

The chain joins TRBV7-2 to TRBJ2-7; 9 nucleotides match TRBD1. Trimming at V came to 1 base and at J to 6 bases, leaving 7 bases not matched to a gene. The CDR3 runs 15 residues. CDR1 is SGHTA and CDR2 is FQGNSA in the germline V gene. The CDR3 reads CASSLEQGAFSEQYF. CDR3 DNA sequence: TGTGCCAGCAGCTTAGAACAGGGGGCGTTCTCCGAGCAGTACTTC.